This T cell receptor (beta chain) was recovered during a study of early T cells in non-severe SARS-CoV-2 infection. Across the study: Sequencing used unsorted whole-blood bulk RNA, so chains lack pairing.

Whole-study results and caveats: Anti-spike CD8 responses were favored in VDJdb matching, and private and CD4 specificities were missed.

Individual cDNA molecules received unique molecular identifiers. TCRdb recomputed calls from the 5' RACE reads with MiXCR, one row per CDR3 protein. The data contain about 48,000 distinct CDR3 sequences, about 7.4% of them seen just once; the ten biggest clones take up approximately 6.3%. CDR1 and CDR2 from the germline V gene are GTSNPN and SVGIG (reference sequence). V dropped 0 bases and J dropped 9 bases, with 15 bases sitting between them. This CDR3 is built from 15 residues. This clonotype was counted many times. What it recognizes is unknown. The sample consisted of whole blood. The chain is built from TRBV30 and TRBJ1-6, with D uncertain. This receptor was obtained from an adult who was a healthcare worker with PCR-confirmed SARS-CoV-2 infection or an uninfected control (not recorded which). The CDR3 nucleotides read TGTGCCTGGAGTGTAAGCGGACCCCTACTTTCACCCCTCCACTTT. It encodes CAWSVSGPLLSPLHF.